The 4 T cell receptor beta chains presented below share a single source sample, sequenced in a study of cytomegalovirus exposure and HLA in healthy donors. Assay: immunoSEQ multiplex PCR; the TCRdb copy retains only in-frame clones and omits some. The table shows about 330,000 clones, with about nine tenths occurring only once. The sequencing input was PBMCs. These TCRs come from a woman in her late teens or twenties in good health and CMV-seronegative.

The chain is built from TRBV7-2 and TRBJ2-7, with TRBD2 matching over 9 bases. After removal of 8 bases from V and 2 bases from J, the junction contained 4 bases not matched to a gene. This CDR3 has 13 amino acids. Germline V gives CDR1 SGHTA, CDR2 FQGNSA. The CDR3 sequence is CASAAGGPYEQYF. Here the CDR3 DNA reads TGTGCCAGCGCAGCGGGAGGACCCTACGAGCAGTACTTC.

CDR3 amino acids: CASSLGGTSGFNEQFF. CDR3 coding DNA: TGCGCCAGCAGCTTGGGTGGGACTAGCGGGTTCAATGAGCAGTTCTTC. This chain uses TRBV5-1 with TRBJ2-1; 12 bases match TRBD2. This CDR3 is built from 16 residues. Germline V gives CDR1 SGHRS, CDR2 YFSETQ. The V gene end was trimmed by 0 bases and the J gene end by 6 bases; junction bases not matched to a gene: 4.

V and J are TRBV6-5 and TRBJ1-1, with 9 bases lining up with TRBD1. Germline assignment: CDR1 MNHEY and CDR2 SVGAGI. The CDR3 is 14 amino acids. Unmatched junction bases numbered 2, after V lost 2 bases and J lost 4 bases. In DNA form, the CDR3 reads TGTGCCAGCAGTTACCTGACAGGGGGCACTGAAGCTTTCTTT. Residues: CASSYLTGGTEAFF.

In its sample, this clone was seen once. The CDR3 here is CASSPEMQAPIPLSGANVLTF. CDR3 DNA: TGTGCCAGCAGTCCCGAAATGCAGGCCCCAATACCCCTCTCTGGGGCCAACGTCCTGACTTTC. The chain couples TRBV27 to TRBJ2-6; D remains unclear. The CDR3 is 21 amino acids. V dropped 5 bases and J dropped 0 bases, with 26 bases sitting between them. The V gene's germline CDR1 is MNHEY and CDR2 SMNVEV (reference sequence).